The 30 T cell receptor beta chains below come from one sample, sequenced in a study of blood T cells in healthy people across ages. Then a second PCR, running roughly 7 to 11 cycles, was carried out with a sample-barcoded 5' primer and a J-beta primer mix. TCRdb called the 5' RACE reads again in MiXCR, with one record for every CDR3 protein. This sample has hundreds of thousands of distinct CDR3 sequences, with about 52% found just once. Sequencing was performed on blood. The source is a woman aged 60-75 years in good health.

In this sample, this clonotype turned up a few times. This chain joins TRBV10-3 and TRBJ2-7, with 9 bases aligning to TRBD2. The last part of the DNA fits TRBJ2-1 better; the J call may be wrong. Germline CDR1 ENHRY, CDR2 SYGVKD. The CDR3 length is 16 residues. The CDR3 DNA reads TGTGCCATCAGTGACAAGACTAGCGGCTTGAGCAATGAGCAGTTCTTC. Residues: CAISDKTSGLSNEQFF.

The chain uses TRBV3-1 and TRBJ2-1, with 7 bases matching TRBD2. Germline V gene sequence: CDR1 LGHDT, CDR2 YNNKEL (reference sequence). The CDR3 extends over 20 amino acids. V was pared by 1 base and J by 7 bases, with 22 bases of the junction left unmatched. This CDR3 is CASSQGPASGRRTPTNEQFF. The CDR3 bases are TGTGCCAGCAGCCAAGGTCCTGCTAGCGGCCGGCGAACACCTACGAATGAGCAGTTCTTC.

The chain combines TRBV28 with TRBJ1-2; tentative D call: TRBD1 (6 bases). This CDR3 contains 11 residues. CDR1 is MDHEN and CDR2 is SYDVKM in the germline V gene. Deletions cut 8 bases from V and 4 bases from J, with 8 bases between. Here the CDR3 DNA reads TGTGCCAGCGCAGGGGCCTATGGCTACACCTTC. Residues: CASAGAYGYTF.

The CDR3 region has the DNA TGTGCCATCAGCGGCCTCAGGGGAGATACGCAGTATTTT. Amino acid sequence: CAISGLRGDTQYF. The V and J genes are TRBV10-3 and TRBJ2-3; D is possibly TRBD1 (6 bases). V dropped 6 bases and J dropped 5 bases, with 12 bases sitting between them. The germline V gene has CDR1 ENHRY and CDR2 SYGVKD. CDR3 length equals 13 residues.

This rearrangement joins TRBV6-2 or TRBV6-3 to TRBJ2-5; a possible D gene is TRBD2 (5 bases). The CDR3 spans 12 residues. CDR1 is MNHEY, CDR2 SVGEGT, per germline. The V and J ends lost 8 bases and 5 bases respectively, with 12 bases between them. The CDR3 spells CASLGVYETQYF. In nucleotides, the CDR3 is TGTGCCAGCCTGGGAGTGTATGAGACCCAGTACTTC.

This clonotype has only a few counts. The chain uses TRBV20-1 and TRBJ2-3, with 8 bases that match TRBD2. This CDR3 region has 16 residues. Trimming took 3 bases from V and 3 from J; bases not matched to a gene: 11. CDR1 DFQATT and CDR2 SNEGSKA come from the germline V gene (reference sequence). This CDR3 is CSARPTLAVRTDTQYF. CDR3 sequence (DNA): TGCAGTGCTAGGCCGACACTAGCGGTCCGGACAGATACGCAGTATTTT.

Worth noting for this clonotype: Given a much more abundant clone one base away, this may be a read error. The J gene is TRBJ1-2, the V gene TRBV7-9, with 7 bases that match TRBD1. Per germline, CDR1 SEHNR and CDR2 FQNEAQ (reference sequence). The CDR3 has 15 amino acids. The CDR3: CARSFQGQTNHGYTF. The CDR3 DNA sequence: TGTGCCCGCAGCTTCCAGGGACAGACGAATCATGGCTACACCTTC.

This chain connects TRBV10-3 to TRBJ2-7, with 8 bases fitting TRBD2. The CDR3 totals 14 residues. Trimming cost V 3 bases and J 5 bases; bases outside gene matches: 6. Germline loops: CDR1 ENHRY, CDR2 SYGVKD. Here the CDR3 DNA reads TGTGCCATCAGTGACCTCGGGAGGGTGAACGAGCAGTACTTC. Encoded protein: CAISDLGRVNEQYF.

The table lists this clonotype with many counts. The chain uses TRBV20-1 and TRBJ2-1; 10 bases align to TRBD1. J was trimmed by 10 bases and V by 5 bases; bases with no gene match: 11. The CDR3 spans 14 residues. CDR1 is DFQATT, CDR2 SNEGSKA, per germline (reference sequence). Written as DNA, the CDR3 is TGCAGTGCTCCGGGACAGGGGCGTGATCAGGAGCAGTTCTTC. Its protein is CSAPGQGRDQEQFF.

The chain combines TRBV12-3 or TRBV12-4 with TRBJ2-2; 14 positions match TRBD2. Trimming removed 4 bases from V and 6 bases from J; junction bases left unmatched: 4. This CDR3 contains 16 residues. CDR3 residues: CASSSGLAGVAGELFF. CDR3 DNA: TGTGCCAGCAGTTCGGGACTAGCGGGAGTCGCCGGGGAGCTGTTTTTT.

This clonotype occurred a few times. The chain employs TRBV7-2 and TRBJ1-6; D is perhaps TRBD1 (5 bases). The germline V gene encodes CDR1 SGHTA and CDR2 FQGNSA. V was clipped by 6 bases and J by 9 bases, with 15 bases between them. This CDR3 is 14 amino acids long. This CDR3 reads CASRGTPEGSPLHF. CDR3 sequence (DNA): TGTGCCAGCAGGGGGACGCCGGAGGGTTCACCCCTCCACTTT.

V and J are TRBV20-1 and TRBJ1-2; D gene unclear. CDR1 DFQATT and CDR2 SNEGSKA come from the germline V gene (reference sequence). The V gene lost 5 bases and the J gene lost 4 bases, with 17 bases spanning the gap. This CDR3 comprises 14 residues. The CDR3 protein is CSAADRRNFYGYTF. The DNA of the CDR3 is TGCAGTGCTGCTGACCGACGGAACTTCTATGGCTACACCTTC.

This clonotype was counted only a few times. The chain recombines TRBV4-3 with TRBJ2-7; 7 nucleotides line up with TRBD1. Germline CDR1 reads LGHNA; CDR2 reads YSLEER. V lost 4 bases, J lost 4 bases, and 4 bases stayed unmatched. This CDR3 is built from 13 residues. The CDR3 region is CASSPRTGYEQYF. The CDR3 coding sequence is TGCGCCAGCAGCCCCCGGACAGGTTACGAGCAGTACTTC.

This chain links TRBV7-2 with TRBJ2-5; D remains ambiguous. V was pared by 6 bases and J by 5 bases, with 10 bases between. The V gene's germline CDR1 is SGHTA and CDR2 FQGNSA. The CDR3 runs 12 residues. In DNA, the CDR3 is TGTGCCAGCAGACCCTTAGGGGAGACCCAGTACTTC. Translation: CASRPLGETQYF.

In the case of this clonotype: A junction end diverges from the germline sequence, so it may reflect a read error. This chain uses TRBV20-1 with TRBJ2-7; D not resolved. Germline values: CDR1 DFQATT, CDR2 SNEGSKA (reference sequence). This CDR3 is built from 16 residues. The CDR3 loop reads CSARVGLRPGSCEQYF. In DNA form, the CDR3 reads TGCAGTGCTAGAGTCGGGCTACGCCCTGGTTCCTGCGAGCAGTACTTC.

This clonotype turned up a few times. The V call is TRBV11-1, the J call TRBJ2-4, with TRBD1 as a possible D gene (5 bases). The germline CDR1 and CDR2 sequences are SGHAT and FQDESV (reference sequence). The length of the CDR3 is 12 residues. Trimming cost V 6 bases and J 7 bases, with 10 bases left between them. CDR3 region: CASRGVNNIQYF. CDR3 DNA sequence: TGTGCCAGCAGAGGGGTGAACAACATTCAGTACTTC.

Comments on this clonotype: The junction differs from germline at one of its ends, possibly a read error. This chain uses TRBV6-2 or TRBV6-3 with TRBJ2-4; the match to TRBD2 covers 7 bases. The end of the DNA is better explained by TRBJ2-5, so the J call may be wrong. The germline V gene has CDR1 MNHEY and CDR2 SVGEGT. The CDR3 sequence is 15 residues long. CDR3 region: CAGSYREVGQETQYF. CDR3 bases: TGTGCCGGCAGTTACCGGGAGGTCGGCCAAGAGACCCAGTACTTC.

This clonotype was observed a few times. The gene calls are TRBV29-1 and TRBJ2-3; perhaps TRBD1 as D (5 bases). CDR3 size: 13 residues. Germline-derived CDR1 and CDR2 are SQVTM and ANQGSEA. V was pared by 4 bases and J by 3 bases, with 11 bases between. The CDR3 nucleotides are TGCAGCGTTGGATGGGGCGGTACAGATACGCAGTATTTT. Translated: CSVGWGGTDTQYF.

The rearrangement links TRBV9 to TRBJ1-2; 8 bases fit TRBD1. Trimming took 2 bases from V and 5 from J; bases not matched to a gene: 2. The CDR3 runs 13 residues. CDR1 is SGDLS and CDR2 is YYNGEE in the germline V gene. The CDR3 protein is CASSVTGEYGYTF. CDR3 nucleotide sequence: TGTGCCAGCAGCGTGACAGGGGAATATGGCTACACCTTC.

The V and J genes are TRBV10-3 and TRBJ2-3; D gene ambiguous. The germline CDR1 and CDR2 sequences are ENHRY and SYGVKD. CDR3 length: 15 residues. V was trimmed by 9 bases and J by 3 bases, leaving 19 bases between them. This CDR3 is CAITKHGEKTDTQYF. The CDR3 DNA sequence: TGTGCCATTACCAAACATGGAGAGAAAACAGATACGCAGTATTTT.

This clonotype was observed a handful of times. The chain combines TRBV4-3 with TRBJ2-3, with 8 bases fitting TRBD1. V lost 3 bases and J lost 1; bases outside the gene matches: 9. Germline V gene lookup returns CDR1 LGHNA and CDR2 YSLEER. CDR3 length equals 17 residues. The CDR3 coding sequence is TGCGCCAGCAGCCAGGACTTTCCGGGACAGGGCACAGATACGCAGTATTTT. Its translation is CASSQDFPGQGTDTQYF.

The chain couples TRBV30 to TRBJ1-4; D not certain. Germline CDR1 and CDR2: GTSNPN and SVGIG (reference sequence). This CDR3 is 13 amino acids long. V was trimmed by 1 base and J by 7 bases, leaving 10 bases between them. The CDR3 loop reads CAWSGLGGEKLFF. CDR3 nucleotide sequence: TGTGCCTGGAGTGGGCTGGGAGGTGAAAAACTGTTTTTT.

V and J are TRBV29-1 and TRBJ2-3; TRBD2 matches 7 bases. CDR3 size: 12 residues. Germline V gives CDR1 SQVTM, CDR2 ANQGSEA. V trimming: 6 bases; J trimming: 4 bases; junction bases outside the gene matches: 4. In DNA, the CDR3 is TGCAGCGTGGGGACTATCCCAGATACGCAGTATTTT. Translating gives CSVGTIPDTQYF.

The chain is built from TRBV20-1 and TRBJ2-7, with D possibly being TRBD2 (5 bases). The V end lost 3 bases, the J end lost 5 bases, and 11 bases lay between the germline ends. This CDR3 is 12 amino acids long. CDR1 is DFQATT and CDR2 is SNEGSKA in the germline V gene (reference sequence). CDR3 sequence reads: CSASSDGDEQYF. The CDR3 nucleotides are TGCAGTGCTAGTTCAGACGGGGACGAGCAGTACTTC.

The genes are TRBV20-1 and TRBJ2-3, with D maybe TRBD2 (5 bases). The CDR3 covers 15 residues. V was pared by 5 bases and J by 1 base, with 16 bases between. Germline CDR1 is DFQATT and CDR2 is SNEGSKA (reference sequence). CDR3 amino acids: CSARKGSGGTDTQYF. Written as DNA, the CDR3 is TGCAGTGCTCGAAAAGGGAGCGGAGGCACAGATACGCAGTATTTT.

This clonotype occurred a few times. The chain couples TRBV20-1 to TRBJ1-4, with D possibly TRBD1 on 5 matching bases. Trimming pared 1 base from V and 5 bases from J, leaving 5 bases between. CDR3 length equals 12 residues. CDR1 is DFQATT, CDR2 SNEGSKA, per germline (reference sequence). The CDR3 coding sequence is TGCAGTGCTAGAGGGGGGAATGAAAAACTGTTTTTT. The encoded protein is CSARGGNEKLFF.

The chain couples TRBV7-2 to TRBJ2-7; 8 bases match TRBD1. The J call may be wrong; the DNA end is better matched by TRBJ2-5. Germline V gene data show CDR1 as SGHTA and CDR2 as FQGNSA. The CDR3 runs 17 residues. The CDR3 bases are TGTGCCAGCGGCTCTCACAGGACAGGGTCGGTCGGTGAGACCCAGTACTTC. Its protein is CASGSHRTGSVGETQYF.

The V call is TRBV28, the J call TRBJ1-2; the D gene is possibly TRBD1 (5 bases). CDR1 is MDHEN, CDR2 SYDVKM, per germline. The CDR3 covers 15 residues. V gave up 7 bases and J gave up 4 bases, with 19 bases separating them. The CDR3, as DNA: TGTGCCAGCACCCTAATCGGGGACTTTAGCTATGGCTACACCTTC. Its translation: CASTLIGDFSYGYTF.

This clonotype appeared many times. CDR3 coding DNA: TGTGCCAGTAGGGACGGCGGGAGTCTTAACGAGCAGTACTTC. Translated, it gives CASRDGGSLNEQYF. The V call is TRBV19, the J call TRBJ2-7; 7 positions agree with TRBD2. The CDR3 is 14 residues long. Per the germline V gene, CDR1 is LNHDA and CDR2 is SQIVND (reference sequence). V dropped 6 bases and J dropped 5; count of bases not matched to a gene: 10.

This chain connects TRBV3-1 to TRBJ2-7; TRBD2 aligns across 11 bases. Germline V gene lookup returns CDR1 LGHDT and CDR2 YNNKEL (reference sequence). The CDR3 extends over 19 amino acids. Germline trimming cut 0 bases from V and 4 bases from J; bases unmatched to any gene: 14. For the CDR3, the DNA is TGTGCCAGCAGCCAAGATGCGCCCACGACTAGCGGGACTCGGTACGAGCAGTACTTC. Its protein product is CASSQDAPTTSGTRYEQYF.